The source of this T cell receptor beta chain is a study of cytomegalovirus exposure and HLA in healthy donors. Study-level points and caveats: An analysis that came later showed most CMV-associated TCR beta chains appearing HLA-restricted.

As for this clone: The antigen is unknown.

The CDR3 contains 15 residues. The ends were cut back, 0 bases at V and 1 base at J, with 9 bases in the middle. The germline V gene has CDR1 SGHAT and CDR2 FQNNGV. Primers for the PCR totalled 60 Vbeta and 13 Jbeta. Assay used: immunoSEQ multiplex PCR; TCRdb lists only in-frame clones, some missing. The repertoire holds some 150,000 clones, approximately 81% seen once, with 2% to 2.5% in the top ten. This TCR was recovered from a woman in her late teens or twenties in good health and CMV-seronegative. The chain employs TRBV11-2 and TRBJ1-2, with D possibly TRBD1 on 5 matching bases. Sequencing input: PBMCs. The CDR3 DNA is TGTGCCAGCAGCTTAGACGGGGGACTTAACTATGGCTACACCTTC. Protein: CASSLDGGLNYGYTF. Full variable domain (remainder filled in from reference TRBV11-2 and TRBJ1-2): EAGVAQSPRYKIIEKRQSVAFWCNPISGHATLYWYQQILGQGPKLLIQFQNNGVVDDSQLPKDRFSAERLKGVDSTLKIQPAKLEDSAVYLCASSLDGGLNYGYTFGSGTRLTVV.